The 18 T cell receptor beta chains reported below all come from one sample, sequenced in a study of T-cell memory formation after mild COVID-19. TCRdb reprocessed the 5' RACE reads via MiXCR and lists one record per CDR3 protein. This table has under 35,000 distinct CDR3 sequences, about 16% appearing once. The source material was PBMCs or a T cell subset sorted from them (not recorded which). The receptors originated from an adult who had mild COVID-19 (a few samples of this study predate the infection). Cell type and time point are not known.

This clonotype showed up many times. This chain connects TRBV2 to TRBJ2-7; D might be TRBD2 (6 bases). The CDR3 totals 17 residues. Trimming removed 6 bases from V and 6 bases from J, with 27 bases in between. Germline V gene data show CDR1 as SNHLY and CDR2 as FYNNEI. CDR3 nucleotides: TGTGCCAGCAGCCCGAACCCCTCCAGACTTATGGGAGGCGAGCAGTACTTC. Translation gives CASSPNPSRLMGGEQYF.

This clonotype came up many times. The gene calls are TRBV20-1 and TRBJ1-1; 7 nucleotides align to TRBD1. CDR1 is DFQATT and CDR2 is SNEGSKA in the germline V gene (reference sequence). The CDR3 runs to 13 residues. V lost 4 bases, J lost 5 bases, and 7 bases stayed unmatched. CDR3 nucleotides: TGCAGTGCTACCTCACACAGGGGAACTGAAGCTTTCTTT. It is translated as CSATSHRGTEAFF.

This clonotype was seen many times. V gene TRBV5-6 combines with J gene TRBJ1-1, with TRBD1 as a possible D gene (6 bases). CDR3 length: 15 residues. In germline, CDR1 is SGHDT, CDR2 YYEEEE. V lost 4 bases and J lost 5, with 18 bases in between. The CDR3 loop is CASSDGRTAGTEAFF. For the CDR3, the DNA is TGTGCCAGCAGCGATGGAAGGACAGCGGGAACTGAAGCTTTCTTT.

A note on this clonotype: One end of the junction is discordant with germline, which a read error may explain. V gene TRBV5-1 combines with J gene TRBJ1-1; D not resolved. The CDR3 totals 13 residues. CDR1 is SGHRS, CDR2 YFSETQ, per germline. Written as DNA, the CDR3 is TGCGCCAGCAGCTTCCGGCAGGACGGGGAACGGGTCTTT. The encoded protein is CASSFRQDGERVF.

This clonotype has at least ten counts. The V call is TRBV2, the J call TRBJ2-2, with a possible D match to TRBD1 (6 bases). This CDR3 is built from 14 residues. V shed 6 bases and J shed 4 bases, with 12 bases lying between them. Germline lookup yields CDR1 SNHLY and CDR2 FYNNEI. CDR3 region: CASRAQGSTGELFF. The CDR3 nucleotides read TGTGCCAGCAGGGCTCAGGGGTCCACCGGGGAGCTGTTTTTT. Variable domain in full (rest from reference TRBV2 and TRBJ2-2): EPEVTQTPSHQVTQMGQEVILRCVPISNHLYFYWYRQILGQKVEFLVSFYNNEISEKSEIFDDQFSVERPDGSNFTLKIRSTKLEDSAMYFCASRAQGSTGELFFGEGSRLTVL.

This clonotype was counted only a few times. The rearrangement links TRBV14 to TRBJ1-2, with D unclear. V dropped 0 bases and J dropped 4 bases, with 12 bases sitting between them. The CDR3 extends over 15 amino acids. Germline V gene sequence: CDR1 SGHDN, CDR2 FVKESK. The CDR3 DNA reads as TGTGCCAGCAGCCAAGATTTCTCGGGGATCTATGGCTACACCTTC. Translated, it gives CASSQDFSGIYGYTF.

The genes are TRBV19 and TRBJ1-2; D not certain. CDR3 size: 10 residues. V shed 7 bases and J shed 4 bases, with 4 bases lying between them. The germline V gene has CDR1 LNHDA and CDR2 SQIVND (reference sequence). CDR3 sequence (DNA): TGTGCCAGTAAGAGCTATGGCTACACCTTC. This sequence encodes CASKSYGYTF.

The gene calls are TRBV6-2 or TRBV6-3 and TRBJ2-1; 12 bases align to TRBD2. The CDR3 is 15 residues long. Per the germline V gene, CDR1 is MNHEY and CDR2 is SVGEGT. The V segment lost 5 bases and the J segment 7 bases; nucleotides outside the gene matches: 6. The CDR3 is CASSRASGRANEQFF. The CDR3 DNA is TGTGCCAGCAGTCGTGCTAGCGGGAGGGCAAATGAGCAGTTCTTC.

This clonotype was seen at least ten times. The gene calls are TRBV3-1 and TRBJ2-6; D possibly uses TRBD1 or TRBD2 (6 bases each). The V gene lost 5 bases and the J gene lost 1 base, with 15 bases spanning the gap. The V gene's germline CDR1 is LGHDT and CDR2 YNNKEL (reference sequence). The CDR3 loop spans 17 amino acids. The CDR3 region has the DNA TGTGCCAGCAGCGACCTAGGGGGGCCTTCTGGGGCCAACGTCCTGACTTTC. Encoded protein: CASSDLGGPSGANVLTF.

This clonotype has just a few counts. This rearrangement joins TRBV30 to TRBJ2-1, with D maybe TRBD1 (6 bases). The CDR3 length is 11 residues. The germline CDR1 and CDR2 sequences are GTSNPN and SVGIG (reference sequence). The germline V and J ends were trimmed by 3 bases and 8 bases, with 8 bases remaining between them. CDR3 sequence reads: CAWRQGHEQFF. As DNA, the CDR3 is TGTGCCTGGAGACAGGGCCATGAGCAGTTCTTC.

By share of the sample, this clonotype is medium-sized (0.01 to 0.1%). The gene calls are TRBV5-1 and TRBJ1-1, with 7 bases that match TRBD1. The germline V gene has CDR1 SGHRS and CDR2 YFSETQ. V was pared by 0 bases and J by 4 bases, with 9 bases of the junction left unmatched. The length of the CDR3 is 16 residues. CDR3 residues: CASSLGQGSWVTEAFF. For the CDR3, the DNA is TGCGCCAGCAGCTTGGGACAGGGTTCTTGGGTCACTGAAGCTTTCTTT.

This clonotype was counted only a few times. The chain is built from TRBV2 and TRBJ1-5; D might be TRBD1 (5 bases). Germline V gene sequence: CDR1 SNHLY, CDR2 FYNNEI. CDR3 length: 15 amino acids. Deletions cut 5 bases from V and 6 bases from J, with 17 bases between. CDR3 nucleotide sequence: TGTGCCAGCAGTCGGGACTCAGAAACGGGTCAGCCCCAGCATTTT. Amino acids: CASSRDSETGQPQHF.

This clonotype turned up a few times. CDR3 coding DNA: TGTGCCTGGAGTGGGGGGATGGGGACTAATGAAAAACTGTTTTTT. Encoded protein: CAWSGGMGTNEKLFF. The V call is TRBV30, the J call TRBJ1-4; a possible D gene is TRBD1 (5 bases). CDR3 length equals 15 residues. Trimming left V 1 base short and J 2 bases short, with 11 bases between. Looked up from germline, CDR1 is GTSNPN and CDR2 is SVGIG (reference sequence).

This clonotype was picked up many times. The rearrangement joins TRBV19 to TRBJ2-3; tentative D call: TRBD2 (5 bases). Germline V gene lookup returns CDR1 LNHDA and CDR2 SQIVND (reference sequence). With 1 base removed from V and 3 bases from J, the gap between germline ends came to 5 bases. This CDR3 has 13 residues. This chain's CDR3 is CASSIGETDTQYF. The CDR3 coding sequence is TGTGCCAGTAGTATAGGGGAGACAGATACGCAGTATTTT.

The CDR3 spells CASSSPGFTEAFF. The CDR3 nucleotides read TGTGCCAGCAGCTCCCCCGGGTTCACTGAAGCTTTCTTT. This chain uses TRBV7-6 with TRBJ1-1; D uncertain. V was trimmed by 4 bases and J by 4 bases, leaving 10 bases between them. Germline V lookup: CDR1 SGHVS, CDR2 FNYEAQ. The CDR3 is 13 amino acids.

The rearrangement uses TRBV29-1 and TRBJ2-2; tentatively, D is TRBD1 (6 bases). V lost 4 bases and J lost 4, with 13 bases in between. CDR1 SQVTM and CDR2 ANQGSEA come from the germline V gene. The CDR3 contains 14 residues. The CDR3 reads CSVAEEGVTGELFF. CDR3 DNA sequence: TGCAGCGTTGCTGAAGAGGGGGTCACCGGGGAGCTGTTTTTT.

The sample holds many counts of this clonotype. This chain connects TRBV29-1 to TRBJ2-2, with no clear D. Germline loops: CDR1 SQVTM, CDR2 ANQGSEA. The V end was cut by 4 bases, the J end by 3 bases, with 9 bases between. CDR3 length equals 13 residues. The chain's CDR3 is CSVALADTGELFF. The CDR3, as DNA: TGCAGCGTTGCACTCGCTGACACCGGGGAGCTGTTTTTT.

This clonotype was recorded at least ten times. In DNA form, the CDR3 reads TGCGCCAGCAGCCAGGGAATCCAGGGAAATGAGCAGTTCTTC. This codes for CASSQGIQGNEQFF. The chain couples TRBV4-1 to TRBJ2-1, with a weak D call TRBD1 (5 bases). The CDR3 totals 14 residues. Germline CDR1 MGHRA, CDR2 YSYEKL. Trimming took 3 bases from V and 7 from J, leaving 13 bases between them.